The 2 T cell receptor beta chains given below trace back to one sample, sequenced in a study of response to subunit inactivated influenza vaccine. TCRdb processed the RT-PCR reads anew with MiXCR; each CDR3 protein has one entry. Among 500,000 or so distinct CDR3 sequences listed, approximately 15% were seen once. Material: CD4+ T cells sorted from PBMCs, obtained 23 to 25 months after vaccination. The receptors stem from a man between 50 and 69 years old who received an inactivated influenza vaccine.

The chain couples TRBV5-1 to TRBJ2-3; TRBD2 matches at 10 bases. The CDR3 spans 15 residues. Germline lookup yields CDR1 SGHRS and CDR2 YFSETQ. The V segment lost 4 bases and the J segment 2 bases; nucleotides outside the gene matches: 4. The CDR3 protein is CASSALAGITDTQYF. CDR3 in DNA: TGCGCCAGCAGCGCACTAGCGGGAATCACAGATACGCAGTATTTT.

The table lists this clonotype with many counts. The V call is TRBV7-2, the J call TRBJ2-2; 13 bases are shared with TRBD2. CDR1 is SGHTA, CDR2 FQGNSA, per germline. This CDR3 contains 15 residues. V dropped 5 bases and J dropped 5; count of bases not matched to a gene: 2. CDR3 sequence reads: CASSILAGGTGELFF. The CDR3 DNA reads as TGTGCCAGCAGCATACTAGCGGGAGGGACCGGGGAGCTGTTTTTT.